This T cell receptor beta chain originates from a study of Graves' ophthalmopathy and Graves' hyperthyroidism. Study observations and caveats: Blood also carried most expanded thyroid clonotypes exceeding 0.001 frequency.

The CDR3 covers 13 residues. The germline V gene encodes CDR1 MNHNY and CDR2 SVGAGI (reference sequence). V lost 2 bases, J lost 7 bases, and 11 bases lay in between. A remark on this clonotype: Its antigen is currently unknown.

From RNA, the CDR3 regions of TCR beta chains were amplified and sequenced. First-round RT-PCR employed HTBI primers, with a second-round multiplex PCR after it. TCRdb redid the calling of the multiplex PCR reads with MiXCR, one entry per CDR3 protein. The sample contains around 670,000 distinct CDR3 sequences, roughly two fifths of which appear only once. Patients were diagnosed from clinical symptoms, serum thyroxine, TRAb, thyroid ultrasound and orbital computed tomography. Sequenced: peripheral blood. The chain couples TRBV6-6 to TRBJ1-1; D is unclear. This TCR was sampled from an adult man with Graves' ophthalmopathy. The CDR3 DNA is TGTGCCAGCAGTTACATTTCTGGGTATGAAGCTTTCTTT. Protein sequence: CASSYISGYEAFF.